This TCR beta chain was recorded in a study of blood T cells in healthy people across ages. Overall study findings and caveats: Underestimates were what the diversity estimates from one million T cells were considered to be. The donors' CMV status was not determined, possibly confounding changes in expanded clonotypes.

The ends were cut back, 4 bases at V and 2 bases at J, with 18 bases in the middle. The CDR3 loop spans 17 amino acids. The germline CDR1 and CDR2 sequences are MNHEY and SMNVEV (reference sequence). As regards this clonotype: Its antigen is undetermined.

Then a second PCR, running roughly 6 to 12 cycles, was carried out with a sample-barcoded 5' primer and a J-beta primer mix. Through a template-switch adaptor with 12 random nucleotides, each cDNA molecule received a tag. TCRdb reprocessed the 5' RACE reads via MiXCR and lists one record per CDR3 protein. Of about 800,000 distinct CDR3 sequences detected, 46% appear once; the ten largest clones hold 15% to 20%. The receptor was derived from an older man in good health. The chain joins TRBV27 to TRBJ2-1, with D perhaps matching TRBD1 (6 bases). The sequenced sample consisted of blood. CDR3 nucleotide sequence: TGTGCCAGCAGTTCCCCCCAGGGGATAGGAACCTACAATGAGCAGTTCTTC. It translates to CASSSPQGIGTYNEQFF.